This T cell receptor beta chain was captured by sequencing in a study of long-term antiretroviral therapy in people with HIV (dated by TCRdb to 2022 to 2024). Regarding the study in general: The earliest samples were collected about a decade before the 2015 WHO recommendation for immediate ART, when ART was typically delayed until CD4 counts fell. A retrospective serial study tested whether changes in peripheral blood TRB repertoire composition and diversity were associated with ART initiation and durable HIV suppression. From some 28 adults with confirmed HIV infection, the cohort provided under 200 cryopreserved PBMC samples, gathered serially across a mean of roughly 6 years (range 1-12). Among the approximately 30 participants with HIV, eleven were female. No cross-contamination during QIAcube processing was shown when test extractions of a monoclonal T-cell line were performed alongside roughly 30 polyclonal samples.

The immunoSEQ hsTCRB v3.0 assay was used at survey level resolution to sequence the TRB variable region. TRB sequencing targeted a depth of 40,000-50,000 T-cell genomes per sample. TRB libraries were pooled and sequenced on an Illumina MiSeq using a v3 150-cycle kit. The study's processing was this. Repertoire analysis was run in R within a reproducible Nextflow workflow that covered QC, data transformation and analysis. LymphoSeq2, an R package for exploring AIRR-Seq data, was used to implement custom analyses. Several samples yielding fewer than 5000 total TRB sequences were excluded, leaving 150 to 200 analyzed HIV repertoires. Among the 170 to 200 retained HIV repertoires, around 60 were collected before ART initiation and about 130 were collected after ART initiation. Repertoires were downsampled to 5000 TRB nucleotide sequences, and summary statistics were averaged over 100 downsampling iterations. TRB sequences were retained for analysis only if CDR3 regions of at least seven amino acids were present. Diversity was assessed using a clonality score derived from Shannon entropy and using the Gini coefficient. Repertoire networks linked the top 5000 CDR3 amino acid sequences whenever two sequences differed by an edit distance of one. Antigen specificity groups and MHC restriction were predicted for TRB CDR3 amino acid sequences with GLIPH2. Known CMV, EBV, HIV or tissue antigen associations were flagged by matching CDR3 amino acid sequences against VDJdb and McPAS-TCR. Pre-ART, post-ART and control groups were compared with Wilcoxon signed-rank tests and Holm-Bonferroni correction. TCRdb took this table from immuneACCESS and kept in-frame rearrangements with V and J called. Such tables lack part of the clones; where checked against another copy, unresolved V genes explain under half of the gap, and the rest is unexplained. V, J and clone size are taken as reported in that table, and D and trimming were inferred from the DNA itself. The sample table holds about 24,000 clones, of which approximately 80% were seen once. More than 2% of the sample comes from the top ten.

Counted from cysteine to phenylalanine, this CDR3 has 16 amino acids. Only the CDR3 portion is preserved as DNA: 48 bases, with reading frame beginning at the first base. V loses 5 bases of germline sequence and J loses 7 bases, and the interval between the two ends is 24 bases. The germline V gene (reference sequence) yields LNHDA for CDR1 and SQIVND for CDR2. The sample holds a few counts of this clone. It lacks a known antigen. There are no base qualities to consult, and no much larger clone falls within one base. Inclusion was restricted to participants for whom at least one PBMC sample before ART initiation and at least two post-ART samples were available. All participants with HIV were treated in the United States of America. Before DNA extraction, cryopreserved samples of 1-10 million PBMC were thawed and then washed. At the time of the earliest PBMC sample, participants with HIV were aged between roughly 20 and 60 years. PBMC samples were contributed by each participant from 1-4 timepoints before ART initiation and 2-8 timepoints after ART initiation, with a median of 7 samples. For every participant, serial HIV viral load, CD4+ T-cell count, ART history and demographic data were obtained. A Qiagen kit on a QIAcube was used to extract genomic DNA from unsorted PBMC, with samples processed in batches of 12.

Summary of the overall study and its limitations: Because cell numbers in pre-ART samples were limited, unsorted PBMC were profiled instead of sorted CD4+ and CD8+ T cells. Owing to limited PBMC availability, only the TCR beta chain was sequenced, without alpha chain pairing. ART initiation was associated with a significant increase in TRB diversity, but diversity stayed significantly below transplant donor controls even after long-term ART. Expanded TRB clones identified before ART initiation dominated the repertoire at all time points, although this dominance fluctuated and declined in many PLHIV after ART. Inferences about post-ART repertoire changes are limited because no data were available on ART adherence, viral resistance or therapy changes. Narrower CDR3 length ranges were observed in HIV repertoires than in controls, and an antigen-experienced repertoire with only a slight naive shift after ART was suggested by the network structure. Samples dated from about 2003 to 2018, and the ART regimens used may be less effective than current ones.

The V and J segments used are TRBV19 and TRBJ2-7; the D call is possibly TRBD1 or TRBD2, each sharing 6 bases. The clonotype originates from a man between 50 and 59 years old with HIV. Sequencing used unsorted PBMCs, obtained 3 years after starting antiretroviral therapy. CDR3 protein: CASSQPGRGPKGEQYF. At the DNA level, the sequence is TGTGCCAGTAGTCAACCCGGTCGGGGGCCTAAAGGGGAGCAGTACTTC.